This T cell receptor beta chain was identified in a study of vaccination effects on CD4 cells after COVID-19. Whole-study results and caveats: Late post-vaccination, clones induced by infection and those induced by vaccine underwent marked clonal contraction.

Around day 10 of culture, CD4+ T cells were separated out. The individual was infected with SARS-CoV-2 between March and December 2020, as confirmed by PCR. The table lists this clone with a few counts. Its specificity is not known. The repertoire was sequenced with immunoSEQ multiplex PCR; TCRdb's copy has only in-frame clones and lacks some. The table has about 66,000 clones, more than 60% seen once. The germline CDR1 and CDR2 sequences are SGHRS and YFSETQ. After removal of 0 bases from V and 8 bases from J, the junction contained 2 bases not matched to a gene. CDR3 size: 15 residues. Sequenced here: CD4+ T cells from PBMCs cultured without peptide, sampled before COVID-19 vaccination. The TCR originated in a human donor who had a prior SARS-CoV-2 infection. The gene calls are TRBV5-1 and TRBJ1-6; TRBD1 agrees at 10 bases. CDR3 sequence (DNA): TGCGCCAGCAGCTTGGCCGGGACAGGGGATTCACCCCTCCACTTT. As protein: CASSLAGTGDSPLHF.